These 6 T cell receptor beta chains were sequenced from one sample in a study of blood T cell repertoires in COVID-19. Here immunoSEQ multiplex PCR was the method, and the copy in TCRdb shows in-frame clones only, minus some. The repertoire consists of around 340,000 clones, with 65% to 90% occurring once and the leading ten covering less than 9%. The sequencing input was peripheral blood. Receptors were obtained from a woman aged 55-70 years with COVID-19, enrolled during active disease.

CDR3 in amino acids: CASSQANTGRGNTIYF. CDR3 bases: TGTGCCAGCAGCCAAGCCAATACAGGACGGGGAAACACCATATATTTT. This rearrangement joins TRBV14 to TRBJ1-3; perhaps TRBD1 as D (5 bases). Germline loops: CDR1 SGHDN, CDR2 FVKESK. CDR3 length equals 16 residues. Between the trimmed V and J ends, which lost 1 base and 4 bases, there was a span of 14 bases.

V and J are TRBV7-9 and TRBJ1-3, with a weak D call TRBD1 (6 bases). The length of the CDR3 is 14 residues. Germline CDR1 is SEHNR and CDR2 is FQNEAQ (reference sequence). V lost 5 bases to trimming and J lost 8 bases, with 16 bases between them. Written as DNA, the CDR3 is TGTGCCAGCAGCGGGGGCCGGGCGTTACACACCATATATTTT. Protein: CASSGGRALHTIYF.

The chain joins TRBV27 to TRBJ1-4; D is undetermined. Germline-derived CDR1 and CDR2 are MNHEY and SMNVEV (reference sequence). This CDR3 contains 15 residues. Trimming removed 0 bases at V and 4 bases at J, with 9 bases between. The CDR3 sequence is CASSLSDGINEKLFF. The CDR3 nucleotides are TGTGCCAGCAGTTTATCGGACGGGATTAATGAAAAACTGTTTTTT.

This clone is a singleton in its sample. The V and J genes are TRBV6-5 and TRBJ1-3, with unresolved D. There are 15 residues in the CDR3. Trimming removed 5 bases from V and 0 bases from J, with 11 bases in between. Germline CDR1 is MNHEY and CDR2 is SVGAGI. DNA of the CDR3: TGTGCCAGCAGTCCCTCCCGGGGCTCTGGAAACACCATATATTTT. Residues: CASSPSRGSGNTIYF.

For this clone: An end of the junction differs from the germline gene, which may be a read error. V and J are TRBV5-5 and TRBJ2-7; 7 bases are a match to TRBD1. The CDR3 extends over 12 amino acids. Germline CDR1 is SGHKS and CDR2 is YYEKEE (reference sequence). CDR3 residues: CASSLGTGASSF. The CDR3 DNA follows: TGTGCCAGCAGCTTGGGGACAGGAGCTTCTTCCTTC.

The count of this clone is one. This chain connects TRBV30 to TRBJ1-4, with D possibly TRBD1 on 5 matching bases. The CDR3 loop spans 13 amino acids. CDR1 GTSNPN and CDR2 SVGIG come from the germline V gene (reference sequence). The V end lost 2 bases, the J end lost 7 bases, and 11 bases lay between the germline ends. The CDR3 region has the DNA TGTGCCTGGAGTACAGGATCGAGTGAAAAACTGTTTTTT. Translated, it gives CAWSTGSSEKLFF.